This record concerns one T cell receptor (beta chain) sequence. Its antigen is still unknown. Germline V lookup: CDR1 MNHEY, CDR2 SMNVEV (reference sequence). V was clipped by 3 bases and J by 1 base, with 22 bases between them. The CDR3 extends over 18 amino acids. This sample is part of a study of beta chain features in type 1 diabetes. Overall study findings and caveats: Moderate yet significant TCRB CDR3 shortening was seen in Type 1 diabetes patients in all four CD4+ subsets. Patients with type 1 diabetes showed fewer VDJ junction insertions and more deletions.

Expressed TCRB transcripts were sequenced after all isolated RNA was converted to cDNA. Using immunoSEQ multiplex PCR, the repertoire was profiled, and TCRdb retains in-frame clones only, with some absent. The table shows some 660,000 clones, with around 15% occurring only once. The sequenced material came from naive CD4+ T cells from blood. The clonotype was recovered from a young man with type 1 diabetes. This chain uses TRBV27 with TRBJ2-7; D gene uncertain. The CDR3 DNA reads TGTGCCAGCAGTTTGTTCCGCCGGGCCGGGCCAGTATCCTACGAGCAGTACTTC. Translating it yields CASSLFRRAGPVSYEQYF.